One sample yielded the 3 T cell receptor beta chains listed below, sequenced in a study of blood T cell repertoires in COVID-19. The assay was immunoSEQ multiplex PCR, and TCRdb's table has in-frame clones only and misses some. The sample has over 250,000 clones, 87% seen once. Sequenced: peripheral blood. The source of these receptors is a woman aged 45-65 years with acute or convalescent COVID-19.

The chain uses TRBV7-9 and TRBJ2-3, with D perhaps matching TRBD1 (5 bases). Trimming cost V 3 bases and J 0 bases, with 7 bases left between them. The CDR3 is 14 amino acids. From germline, CDR1 is SEHNR and CDR2 FQNEAQ (reference sequence). CDR3 DNA sequence: TGTGCCAGCAGCTTCTCAGGGAGCACAGATACGCAGTATTTT. Its protein is CASSFSGSTDTQYF.

The rearrangement uses TRBV18 and TRBJ2-3; the D gene is possibly TRBD2 (5 bases). The germline V gene encodes CDR1 KGHSH and CDR2 LQKENI. CDR3 length: 15 residues. V was pared by 3 bases and J by 5 bases, with 15 bases between. The CDR3 here is CASSPGLGDGDTQYF. The CDR3 DNA follows: TGTGCCAGCTCACCCGGGCTGGGAGATGGAGATACGCAGTATTTT.

The rearrangement uses TRBV5-1 and TRBJ1-5, with 7 nucleotides matching TRBD1. V trimming: 3 bases; J trimming: 8 bases; junction bases outside the gene matches: 8. Per the germline V gene, CDR1 is SGHRS and CDR2 is YFSETQ. The CDR3 spans 14 residues. The CDR3 reads CASSSGTDVEPQHF. Written as DNA, the CDR3 is TGCGCCAGCAGCTCCGGGACAGACGTGGAGCCCCAGCATTTT. Using reference TRBV5-1 and TRBJ1-5 for the parts outside the CDR3, the full variable domain is KAGVTQTPRYLIKTRGQQVTLSCSPISGHRSVSWYQQTPGQGLQFLFEYFSETQRNKGNFPGRFSGRQFSNSRSEMNVSTLELGDSALYLCASSSGTDVEPQHFGDGTRLSIL.